Presented here are 31 T cell receptor beta chains from one specimen sequenced in a study of T cell responses to AZD1222 COVID-19 vaccine. Sequenced by immunoSEQ multiplex PCR; TCRdb stores in-frame clones only, minus some. Here the sample spans tens of thousands of clones, roughly nine tenths being singletons. Source: peripheral blood, taken 28 days after the second AZD1222 dose. These receptor sequences come from an adult who received the AZD1222 COVID-19 vaccine.

In its sample, this clone was seen once. This sequence joins TRBV24-1 and TRBJ2-5; maybe TRBD2 (5 bases). The CDR3 has 15 amino acids. V dropped 0 bases and J dropped 3 bases, with 10 bases sitting between them. The germline V gene has CDR1 KGHDR and CDR2 SFDVKD. The CDR3 sequence: CATSDLGSREETQYF. In DNA, the CDR3 is TGTGCCACCAGTGATTTGGGGAGTAGGGAAGAGACCCAGTACTTC.

The rearrangement links TRBV2 to TRBJ1-2, with TRBD1 matching 9 bases. Germline assignment: CDR1 SNHLY and CDR2 FYNNEI. The J segment lost 4 bases and the V segment lost 6 bases, leaving 6 bases of the junction unmatched. There are 14 residues in the CDR3. The CDR3 spells CASREQQGAYGYTF. CDR3 DNA sequence: TGTGCCAGCAGAGAGCAACAGGGGGCCTATGGCTACACCTTC.

V is TRBV5-4 and J is TRBJ1-6; D is unresolved. The CDR3 contains 16 residues. Germline CDR1 reads SGHNT; CDR2 reads YYREEE (reference sequence). V was clipped by 5 bases and J by 5 bases, with 17 bases between them. The CDR3: CASSDVQGYDNSPLHF. In DNA, the CDR3 is TGTGCCAGCAGTGACGTTCAAGGGTACGATAATTCACCCCTCCACTTT.

The chain couples TRBV20-1 to TRBJ2-1; 12 nucleotides align to TRBD2. Trimming cost V 3 bases and J 8 bases; bases outside gene matches: 5. The V gene's germline CDR1 is DFQATT and CDR2 SNEGSKA (reference sequence). The CDR3 spans 14 residues. The DNA for the CDR3 is TGCAGTGCTAGTAGACTAGCGGGGGAGGATGAGCAGTTCTTC. This sequence encodes CSASRLAGEDEQFF.

This chain uses TRBV3-1 (or the pseudogene TRBV3-2) with TRBJ1-5; weak D call: TRBD1 (6 bases). V lost 3 bases to trimming and J lost 7 bases, with 10 bases between them. CDR3 length equals 13 residues. Germline CDR1 and CDR2: LGHDT and YNNKEL (reference sequence). In DNA form, the CDR3 reads TGTGCCAGCAGCCAGGGGCAGGGGCAGCCCCAGCATTTT. Amino acid sequence: CASSQGQGQPQHF.

The chain joins TRBV19 to TRBJ2-1, with TRBD1 identical over 7 bases. With 2 bases clipped from V and 5 bases from J, the junction kept 6 bases outside the gene matches. Germline lookup yields CDR1 LNHDA and CDR2 SQIVND (reference sequence). The CDR3 is 15 residues long. The CDR3 coding sequence is TGTGCCAGTAGTATAAACAGGGGTCCCCACAATGAGCAGTTCTTC. Protein sequence: CASSINRGPHNEQFF. The variable domain in full, with the rest retrieved from reference TRBV19 and TRBJ2-1, is DGGITQSPKYLFRKEGQNVTLSCEQNLNHDAMYWYRQDPGQGLRLIYYSQIVNDFQKGDIAEGYSVSREKKESFPLTVTSAQKNPTAFYLCASSINRGPHNEQFFGPGTRLTVL.

The chain has TRBV3-1 (or the pseudogene TRBV3-2) and TRBJ2-3, with TRBD2 identical over 10 bases. The germline V gene has CDR1 LGHDT and CDR2 YNNKEL (reference sequence). With 4 bases clipped from V and 4 bases from J, the junction kept 8 bases outside the gene matches. CDR3 length equals 16 residues. CDR3 amino acids: CASSLEAGGPSDTQYF. The CDR3 nucleotides read TGTGCCAGCAGCCTAGAAGCGGGGGGGCCTTCAGATACGCAGTATTTT.

The chain combines TRBV11-2 with TRBJ2-2; possibly TRBD2 for D (6 bases). The germline V gene has CDR1 SGHAT and CDR2 FQNNGV. The V gene lost 2 bases and the J gene lost 5 bases, with 15 bases spanning the gap. The CDR3 consists of 16 residues. The CDR3 spells CASSLNGGEGTGELFF. CDR3 sequence (DNA): TGTGCCAGCAGCTTAAACGGCGGGGAAGGGACCGGGGAGCTGTTTTTT.

The gene calls are TRBV9 and TRBJ1-1, with D tentatively TRBD1 (5 bases). The germline V gene encodes CDR1 SGDLS and CDR2 YYNGEE. CDR3 length: 17 amino acids. V lost 0 bases and J 2 bases, leaving 17 bases between the germline ends. The CDR3 loop reads CASSVDPGKGFNTEAFF. As DNA, the CDR3 is TGTGCCAGCAGCGTAGATCCAGGGAAGGGGTTTAACACTGAAGCTTTCTTT. The full variable domain, with the rest looked up from reference TRBV9 and TRBJ1-1, is DSGVTQTPKHLITATGQRVTLRCSPRSGDLSVYWYQQSLDQGLQFLIQYYNGEERAKGNILERFSAQQFPDLHSELNLSSLELGDSALYFCASSVDPGKGFNTEAFFGQGTRLTVV.

The V call is TRBV11-1, the J call TRBJ2-5; a weak D match, TRBD2 (5 bases). The germline V gene has CDR1 SGHAT and CDR2 FQDESV (reference sequence). The CDR3 is made up of 15 amino acids. V dropped 2 bases and J dropped 3 bases, with 13 bases sitting between them. CDR3 sequence: CASSLHRAGEETQYF. CDR3 nucleotide sequence: TGTGCCAGCAGCTTACACCGGGCCGGGGAAGAGACCCAGTACTTC.

DNA of the CDR3: TGTGCCAGCAGCCAACCCGGACACGGGAACACCGGGGAGCTGTTTTTT. It translates to CASSQPGHGNTGELFF. The chain is built from TRBV4-2 and TRBJ2-2, with D maybe TRBD1 (5 bases). Between the trimmed V and J ends, which lost 2 bases and 1 base, there was a span of 11 bases. The CDR3 is 16 amino acids. Looked up from germline, CDR1 is LGHNA and CDR2 is YNFKEQ.

The rearrangement uses TRBV3-1 (or the pseudogene TRBV3-2) and TRBJ1-3; no clear D gene. V was shortened by 3 bases and J by 0 bases, with 6 bases between the two germline ends. This CDR3 contains 14 residues. CDR1 LGHDT and CDR2 YNNKEL come from the germline V gene (reference sequence). The chain's CDR3 is CASSHRSSGNTIYF. DNA for the CDR3: TGTGCCAGCAGCCATAGGTCCTCTGGAAACACCATATATTTT.

The V and J genes are TRBV18 and TRBJ2-3; D ambiguous. This CDR3 is built from 14 residues. V was clipped by 1 base and J by 4 bases, with 9 bases between them. Germline V gene lookup returns CDR1 KGHSH and CDR2 LQKENI. CDR3 protein: CASSPQEAPDTQYF. The CDR3 nucleotides read TGTGCCAGCTCACCACAAGAAGCACCAGATACGCAGTATTTT.

J is TRBJ2-5 and V is TRBV4-1; D is perhaps TRBD1 (5 bases). V lost 4 bases to trimming and J lost 2 bases, with 14 bases between them. The CDR3 has 15 amino acids. Germline CDR1 reads MGHRA; CDR2 reads YSYEKL. CDR3 amino acids: CASSPDSTVQETQYF. CDR3 in DNA: TGCGCCAGCAGCCCAGACTCGACAGTTCAAGAGACCCAGTACTTC.

The chain joins TRBV7-8 to TRBJ2-2; possible D gene TRBD1, 6 bases. Trimming left V 4 bases short and J 1 base short, with 10 bases between. The V gene's germline CDR1 is SGHVS and CDR2 FQNEAQ. CDR3 length: 15 amino acids. In DNA form, the CDR3 reads TGTGCCAGCAGCTCATTAGGGGGGAACACCGGGGAGCTGTTTTTT. Protein: CASSSLGGNTGELFF. Full variable domain (outside the CDR3, taken from reference TRBV7-8 and TRBJ2-2): GAGVSQSPRYKVAKRGQDVALRCDPISGHVSLFWYQQALGQGPEFLTYFQNEAQLDKSGLPSDRFFAERPEGSVSTLKIQRTQQEDSAVYLCASSSLGGNTGELFFGEGSRLTVL.

A note on this clone: Within the sample, other DNA sequences also encode this same CDR3. The DNA for the CDR3 is TGTGCCAGCAGTTTATCCGGTGGCACTGAAGCTTTCTTT. Translating it yields CASSLSGGTEAFF. The rearrangement uses TRBV27 and TRBJ1-1; D remains ambiguous. Trimming stripped 0 bases from V and 4 bases from J, with 6 bases between. Per germline, CDR1 MNHEY and CDR2 SMNVEV (reference sequence). This CDR3 region has 13 residues.

The chain joins TRBV10-3 to TRBJ2-5, with 14 nucleotides matching TRBD2. V was pared by 8 bases and J by 4 bases, with 3 bases of the junction left unmatched. The CDR3 covers 14 residues. The germline V gene encodes CDR1 ENHRY and CDR2 SYGVKD. CDR3 DNA: TGTGCCATCTCCGGGACTAGCGGGGGAGAGACCCAGTACTTC. It translates to CAISGTSGGETQYF.

The chain has TRBV7-9 and TRBJ1-2; maybe TRBD1 (6 bases). The length of the CDR3 is 16 residues. The V and J ends lost 5 bases and 2 bases respectively, with 18 bases between them. Germline loops: CDR1 SEHNR, CDR2 FQNEAQ (reference sequence). The DNA of the CDR3 is TGTGCCAGCAGCCCGACCATCGGGACAAAGAACTATGGCTACACCTTC. It specifies CASSPTIGTKNYGYTF.

The V gene is TRBV25-1, the J gene TRBJ1-6, with D possibly matching TRBD1 (6 bases). Germline CDR1 and CDR2: MGHDK and SYGVNS. Trimming cost V 4 bases and J 10 bases, with 14 bases left between them. The CDR3 runs 14 residues. The CDR3 here is CASSGAGGRSPLHF. As DNA, the CDR3 is TGTGCCAGCAGTGGGGCGGGGGGGCGATCACCCCTCCACTTT.

J is TRBJ2-1 and V is TRBV27; possibly TRBD2 for D (5 bases). CDR1 and CDR2 from the germline V gene are MNHEY and SMNVEV (reference sequence). CDR3 length: 12 residues. The V and J ends lost 2 bases and 9 bases respectively, with 8 bases between them. The CDR3: CASSLRDVEQFF. DNA of the CDR3: TGTGCCAGCAGTTTACGGGATGTTGAGCAGTTCTTC.

The rearrangement links TRBV7-2 to TRBJ2-2; possibly TRBD2 for D (6 bases). CDR1 and CDR2 from the germline V gene are SGHTA and FQGNSA. V was trimmed by 5 bases and J by 4 bases, leaving 17 bases between them. CDR3 length equals 16 residues. The CDR3 nucleotides are TGTGCCAGCAGCCCCCTTGGGCGGGGTGGCACCGGGGAGCTGTTTTTT. Translating gives CASSPLGRGGTGELFF.

The rearrangement links TRBV4-2 to TRBJ2-2; D is perhaps TRBD2 (8 bases). Germline loops: CDR1 LGHNA, CDR2 YNFKEQ. Deletions cut 7 bases from V and 7 bases from J, with 46 bases between. This CDR3 is built from 24 residues. CDR3 coding DNA: TGTGCCAGCACCCACGAACGGGGGGGCAACAGGGGTGCCCAGTTTTCCTCTGTGGGCGGGGAGCTGTTTTTT. Its protein product is CASTHERGGNRGAQFSSVGGELFF.

The chain joins TRBV2 to TRBJ2-3; D remains unclear. V lost 4 bases and J lost 7, with 12 bases in between. Per germline, CDR1 SNHLY and CDR2 FYNNEI. The CDR3 spans 13 residues. In DNA form, the CDR3 reads TGTGCCAGCAGTGTGGTTATGGGCCATACGCAGTATTTT. Amino acids: CASSVVMGHTQYF. The whole variable domain, remainder taken from reference TRBV2 and TRBJ2-3, is EPEVTQTPSHQVTQMGQEVILRCVPISNHLYFYWYRQILGQKVEFLVSFYNNEISEKSEIFDDQFSVERPDGSNFTLKIRSTKLEDSAMYFCASSVVMGHTQYFGPGTRLTVL.

V gene TRBV19 combines with J gene TRBJ1-2; 9 bases fit TRBD1. CDR1 is LNHDA, CDR2 SQIVND, per germline (reference sequence). CDR3 length equals 12 residues. V was pared by 10 bases and J by 6 bases, with 6 bases of the junction left unmatched. The CDR3 here is CATTQGADGYTF. As DNA, the CDR3 is TGTGCCACCACACAGGGGGCGGATGGCTACACCTTC.

V and J are TRBV27 and TRBJ1-1, with 8 bases matching TRBD1. The V gene end was trimmed by 6 bases and the J gene end by 3 bases; junction bases not matched to a gene: 6. Germline CDR1 is MNHEY and CDR2 is SMNVEV (reference sequence). This CDR3 is built from 14 residues. CDR3 in amino acids: CASSPQGADTEAFF. The CDR3 DNA follows: TGTGCCAGCAGCCCCCAGGGGGCGGACACTGAAGCTTTCTTT.

The rearrangement uses TRBV7-2 and TRBJ1-5; D unresolved. CDR1 is SGHTA, CDR2 FQGNSA, per germline. This CDR3 has 14 residues. Trimming shortened V by 2 bases and J by 6 bases, and 11 bases separated the two germline ends. The CDR3 here is CASSLRLRGQPQHF. CDR3 DNA sequence: TGTGCCAGCAGCTTACGCCTCCGCGGTCAGCCCCAGCATTTT.

Here the CDR3 reads CASSLGGTGMDGYTF. The CDR3 nucleotides are TGTGCCAGCAGCTTAGGTGGGACAGGGATGGATGGCTACACCTTC. The rearrangement uses TRBV7-9 and TRBJ1-2; 9 nucleotides match TRBD1. Germline V CDR1 and CDR2: SEHNR, FQNEAQ (reference sequence). The V segment lost 1 base and the J segment 6 bases; nucleotides outside the gene matches: 6. CDR3 size: 15 residues.

J is TRBJ1-1 and V is TRBV7-2; possible D gene TRBD1, 6 bases. The CDR3 is made up of 13 amino acids. Between the trimmed V and J ends, which lost 8 bases and 0 bases, there was a span of 10 bases. Germline values: CDR1 SGHTA, CDR2 FQGNSA. The CDR3 sequence is CASQGQMNTEAFF. CDR3 nucleotide sequence: TGTGCCAGCCAGGGGCAGATGAACACTGAAGCTTTCTTT.

The sample holds a few counts of this clone. The chain has TRBV21-1 and TRBJ2-5; TRBD1, as called in the table, went unchecked against the DNA. TRBV21-1 is annotated as a pseudogene. CDR3 length equals 14 residues. CDR3 in DNA: TGTGCCAGCAGCAAGGGACAGAACCAAGAGACCCAGTACTTC. Its translation is CASSKGQNQETQYF.

This clone has only one observation. This sequence joins TRBV7-9 and TRBJ1-1; 8 positions match TRBD1. CDR3 length equals 14 residues. With V trimmed by 2 bases and J by 2 bases, 1 base remained unmatched. In germline, CDR1 is SEHNR, CDR2 FQNEAQ (reference sequence). The CDR3 is CASSLSGGNTEAFF. The CDR3 coding sequence is TGTGCCAGCAGCTTATCAGGGGGCAACACTGAAGCTTTCTTT.

The chain is built from TRBV6-5 and TRBJ1-2; D is unclear. The V end lost 5 bases, the J end lost 2 bases, and 12 bases lay between the germline ends. CDR1 is MNHEY and CDR2 is SVGAGI in the germline V gene. There are 14 residues in the CDR3. This CDR3 reads CASSPDGANYGYTF. CDR3 bases: TGTGCCAGCAGTCCGGACGGAGCCAACTATGGCTACACCTTC.